This TCR beta chain originates from a study of T cell responses to AZD1222 COVID-19 vaccine. General study points: Regions 160-218 and 743-854 held dominance among vaccine-associated CD4 TCRs, which spanned spike.

This CDR3 comprises 13 residues. V dropped 4 bases and J dropped 8 bases, with 12 bases sitting between them. The germline V gene encodes CDR1 SGHRS and CDR2 YFSETQ. As to this clone: The antigen remains unidentified.

The method was immunoSEQ multiplex PCR; TCRdb's version includes in-frame clones alone and lacks a portion of them. Of around 150,000 clones detected, about nine tenths appear once; the ten largest clones hold more than 5%. The chain recombines TRBV5-1 with TRBJ1-4; D remains unclear. The sequencing here drew on peripheral blood, taken on day 0 of AZD1222 vaccination. The TCR was taken from an adult in good health. The chain's CDR3 is CASSVINGEKLFF. DNA for the CDR3: TGCGCCAGCAGCGTGATAAACGGGGAAAAACTGTTTTTT.